The 25 T cell receptor beta chains below come from one sample, sequenced in a study of persistence of HIV-infected CD4 T cells. An overlapping HIV-1 Gag peptide pool stimulated these cells at about 1 ug/peptide/mL. CD40L/CD69 double-negative CD45RO-high memory CD4+ T cells were collected. This was the immunoSEQ version 4 assay in survey mode. Using immunoSEQ multiplex PCR, the repertoire was profiled, and TCRdb retains in-frame clones only, with some absent. The data contain some 39,000 clones, more than 75% of them singletons. Their target antigens are unknown. Sequences were derived from cultured CD4+ T cells from PBMCs, sampled from a patient who received antiretroviral therapy. The receptors shown here come from an adult with HIV. The donor label of this sample is uncertain.

The chain combines TRBV18 with TRBJ2-3; D is uncertain. V lost 5 bases, J lost 0 bases, and 9 bases lay in between. Germline values: CDR1 KGHSH, CDR2 LQKENI. This CDR3 contains 14 residues. DNA for the CDR3: TGTGCCAGCTCAGGGGTATTGAGCACAGATACGCAGTATTTT. Translating gives CASSGVLSTDTQYF.

This clone showed up just a few times. V usage is TRBV19 and J usage is TRBJ1-5; TRBD1 aligns across 7 bases. The CDR3 is 14 residues long. V was pared by 8 bases and J by 5 bases, with 9 bases of the junction left unmatched. The germline gives CDR1 LNHDA, CDR2 SQIVND (reference sequence). The CDR3, as DNA: TGTGCCAGTTGCCGGGACAGCACCTATCAGCCCCAGCATTTT. Protein sequence: CASCRDSTYQPQHF.

The V gene is TRBV30, the J gene TRBJ2-7, with 7 nucleotides matching TRBD1. J gave up 2 bases and V 4 bases, and 2 bases lay outside the gene matches. The CDR3 is made up of 12 amino acids. The germline V gene has CDR1 GTSNPN and CDR2 SVGIG (reference sequence). CDR3 sequence (DNA): TGTGCCTGGAAACAGGGGACCTACGAGCAGTACTTC. This gives the protein CAWKQGTYEQYF.

The genes are TRBV28 and TRBJ1-1, with TRBD1 identical over 8 bases. Germline V lookup: CDR1 MDHEN, CDR2 SYDVKM. The CDR3 has 15 amino acids. The junction had 6 bases not matched to a gene; V was cut back by 5 bases and J by 1 base. The CDR3 here is CASSPPQGANTEAFF. The CDR3 DNA reads as TGTGCCAGCAGTCCCCCTCAGGGGGCGAACACTGAAGCTTTCTTT.

V usage is TRBV7-9 and J usage is TRBJ2-3; 8 nucleotides match TRBD1. Germline CDR1 and CDR2: SEHNR and FQNEAQ (reference sequence). After removal of 3 bases from V and 4 bases from J, the junction contained 6 bases not matched to a gene. This CDR3 has 15 residues. CDR3 sequence (DNA): TGTGCCAGCAGCTTTGTCAGGGGGCATGCAGATACGCAGTATTTT. Translated, it gives CASSFVRGHADTQYF.

This rearrangement joins TRBV19 to TRBJ1-5; tentatively, D is TRBD1 (5 bases). In germline, CDR1 is LNHDA, CDR2 SQIVND (reference sequence). The CDR3 is 15 residues long. Deletions cut 10 bases from V and 1 base from J, with 17 bases between. The DNA for the CDR3 is TGTGCCACCACTCTTCCGGGGCTGAGCAATCAGCCCCAGCATTTT. Translated: CATTLPGLSNQPQHF.

The chain employs TRBV6-5 and TRBJ1-4; the D gene is possibly TRBD1 (6 bases). Germline lookup yields CDR1 MNHEY and CDR2 SVGAGI. CDR3 length equals 13 residues. Trimming shortened V by 4 bases and J by 8 bases, and 11 bases separated the two germline ends. CDR3 protein: CASSSPRGEKLFF. The CDR3 bases are TGTGCCAGCAGTTCTCCCAGGGGAGAAAAACTGTTTTTT.

The V and J genes are TRBV6-5 and TRBJ2-1; weak D call: TRBD1 (5 bases). With 6 bases removed from V and 8 bases from J, the gap between germline ends came to 11 bases. From germline, CDR1 is MNHEY and CDR2 SVGAGI. This CDR3 has 12 amino acids. Here the CDR3 DNA reads TGTGCCAGCAGCCCCGGACACGATGAGCAGTTCTTC. This codes for CASSPGHDEQFF.

The V call is TRBV19, the J call TRBJ2-1; TRBD2 agrees at 12 bases. CDR1 is LNHDA, CDR2 SQIVND, per germline (reference sequence). The CDR3 sequence is 16 residues long. V shed 7 bases and J 7 bases; nucleotides not matched to a gene: 11. The CDR3 here is CASKKELAGGRNEQFF. DNA of the CDR3: TGTGCCAGTAAGAAGGAACTAGCGGGGGGTCGGAATGAGCAGTTCTTC.

The V and J genes are TRBV14 and TRBJ2-3; TRBD1 matches 10 bases. CDR3 size: 15 residues. Germline V gene sequence: CDR1 SGHDN, CDR2 FVKESK. V shed 3 bases and J 5 bases; nucleotides not matched to a gene: 5. The chain's CDR3 is CASSQRTGGVDTQYF. The CDR3 coding sequence is TGTGCCAGCAGCCAGAGGACAGGGGGGGTAGATACGCAGTATTTT.

V gene TRBV6-5 combines with J gene TRBJ1-4; the D gene is possibly TRBD1 (5 bases). Germline CDR1 and CDR2: MNHEY and SVGAGI. The CDR3 has 12 residues. For the CDR3, the DNA is TGTGCTACGAGGGGCGGCAGCGAAAAACTGTTTTTT. Protein: CATRGGSEKLFF.

This clone was detected only a few times. The chain recombines TRBV6-4 with TRBJ2-3; the D gene could be TRBD1 or TRBD2 (5 bases each). The CDR3 runs 15 residues. V was clipped by 5 bases and J by 4 bases, with 16 bases between them. The germline gives CDR1 MRHNA, CDR2 SNTAGT. The CDR3 protein is CASSREGFLSDTQYF. The CDR3 coding sequence is TGTGCCAGCAGTAGAGAGGGGTTCTTATCAGATACGCAGTATTTT.

The rearrangement joins TRBV4-1 to TRBJ2-7; D unresolved. V shed 4 bases and J shed 0 bases, with 10 bases lying between them. The CDR3 has 14 amino acids. CDR1 is MGHRA, CDR2 YSYEKL, per germline. This CDR3 is CASSLKRVSYEQYF. CDR3 nucleotides: TGCGCCAGCAGCCTAAAAAGGGTCTCCTACGAGCAGTACTTC.

The rearrangement uses TRBV12-3 or TRBV12-4 and TRBJ1-1; TRBD1 is a possible D gene (5 bases). With 7 bases removed from V and 6 bases from J, the gap between germline ends came to 12 bases. The CDR3 is 12 amino acids. The CDR3 here is CASMDLGPEAFF. The CDR3 region has the DNA TGTGCCAGCATGGATTTGGGACCTGAAGCTTTCTTT.

V gene TRBV20-1 combines with J gene TRBJ1-2; D unresolved. Trimming cost V 0 bases and J 3 bases, with 2 bases left between them. CDR3 length: 11 amino acids. The germline gives CDR1 DFQATT, CDR2 SNEGSKA (reference sequence). CDR3 protein: CSAREDYGYTF. In DNA, the CDR3 is TGCAGTGCTAGAGAGGACTATGGCTACACCTTC.

The V and J genes are TRBV6-5 and TRBJ2-3; 8 bases are shared with TRBD2. Germline CDR1 reads MNHEY; CDR2 reads SVGAGI. V gave up 7 bases and J gave up 0 bases; unmatched junction bases: 6. This CDR3 has 15 residues. CDR3 loop: CASTISGASTDTQYF. As DNA, the CDR3 is TGTGCCAGCACTATTAGCGGGGCGAGCACAGATACGCAGTATTTT.

The chain uses TRBV7-3 and TRBJ2-3; D is possibly TRBD2 (6 bases). The CDR3 spans 16 residues. The V end was cut by 6 bases, the J end by 0 bases, with 16 bases between. The germline V gene encodes CDR1 SGHTA and CDR2 FQGTGA. CDR3 nucleotide sequence: TGTGCCAGCAGTGCGAATCCGGGAGTCAGCACAGATACGCAGTATTTT. Translating gives CASSANPGVSTDTQYF.

The chain employs TRBV4-1 and TRBJ2-2, with 9 bases identical to TRBD1. J gave up 7 bases and V 7 bases, and 13 bases lay outside the gene matches. The V gene's germline CDR1 is MGHRA and CDR2 YSYEKL. This CDR3 is built from 16 residues. This chain's CDR3 is CASTKALQGAFGELFF. CDR3 nucleotides: TGCGCCAGCACCAAAGCCCTACAGGGGGCGTTCGGGGAGCTGTTTTTT.

The chain is built from TRBV7-9 and TRBJ1-5, with D uncertain. Per germline, CDR1 SEHNR and CDR2 FQNEAQ (reference sequence). Trimming removed 6 bases at V and 0 bases at J, with 12 bases between. The CDR3 runs 15 residues. DNA of the CDR3: TGTGCCAGCAGTAGAGAAGGACTTAGCAATCAGCCCCAGCATTTT. This translates into CASSREGLSNQPQHF. The full variable domain, rest sourced from reference TRBV7-9 and TRBJ1-5, is DTGVSQNPRHKITKRGQNVTFRCDPISEHNRLYWYRQTLGQGPEFLTYFQNEAQLEKSRLLSDRFSAERPKGSFSTLEIQRTEQGDSAMYLCASSREGLSNQPQHFGDGTRLSIL.

V gene TRBV3-1 (or the pseudogene TRBV3-2) combines with J gene TRBJ1-2; the match to TRBD1 covers 7 bases. Germline V gene data show CDR1 as LGHDT and CDR2 as YNNKEL (reference sequence). Trimming removed 0 bases from V and 9 bases from J; junction bases left unmatched: 7. The CDR3 totals 14 residues. The CDR3 sequence is CASSQDRGGRSYTF. CDR3 coding DNA: TGTGCCAGCAGCCAAGATCGAGGGGGCCGGAGCTACACCTTC.

In nucleotides, the CDR3 is TGTGCCAGCAGCTTATCGGCCAGGGGTGGTACAGATACGCAGTATTTT. Protein product: CASSLSARGGTDTQYF. The gene calls are TRBV13 and TRBJ2-3; D possibly corresponds to TRBD1 (6 bases). CDR3 length: 16 amino acids. Deletions cut 2 bases from V and 3 bases from J, with 15 bases between. Per the germline V gene, CDR1 is PRHDT and CDR2 is FYEKMQ (reference sequence).

The chain recombines TRBV2 with TRBJ1-6; TRBD1 is a possible D gene (5 bases). V dropped 7 bases and J dropped 14 bases, with 24 bases sitting between them. The CDR3 consists of 15 residues. Germline V gene data show CDR1 as SNHLY and CDR2 as FYNNEI. The CDR3 bases are TGTGCCAGCACCCCAGCGGGACGGGGATTTCGGGCCCTCCACTTT. Translated, it gives CASTPAGRGFRALHF.

The rearrangement joins TRBV7-3 to TRBJ2-3; 7 bases agree with TRBD1. After removal of 5 bases from V and 0 bases from J, the junction contained 5 bases not matched to a gene. There are 15 residues in the CDR3. Germline CDR1 and CDR2: SGHTA and FQGTGA. The CDR3 nucleotides are TGTGCCAGCAGCCCAATACAGGGGAGCACAGATACGCAGTATTTT. Translated: CASSPIQGSTDTQYF.

The chain combines TRBV27 with TRBJ2-3, with a weak D call TRBD2 (5 bases). Germline V CDR1 and CDR2: MNHEY, SMNVEV (reference sequence). CDR3 length: 15 amino acids. Trimming stripped 0 bases from V and 2 bases from J, with 9 bases between. As DNA, the CDR3 is TGTGCCAGCAGTTTATCGAGGGATACCACAGATACGCAGTATTTT. The encoded protein is CASSLSRDTTDTQYF.

This chain links TRBV5-6 with TRBJ1-2, with 7 bases aligning to TRBD1. J gave up 4 bases and V 4 bases, and 4 bases lay outside the gene matches. This CDR3 comprises 13 residues. Germline V gene sequence: CDR1 SGHDT, CDR2 YYEEEE. CDR3 DNA: TGTGCCAGCAGCGGTACAGGGGTCTATGGCTACACCTTC. This translates into CASSGTGVYGYTF.